These 19 T cell receptor beta chains originate from one sample sequenced in a study of T cell responses to AZD1222 COVID-19 vaccine. Method: immunoSEQ multiplex PCR; TCRdb's copy keeps in-frame clones and lacks some. The sample has some 60,000 clones, over 60% seen once. The sample here was peripheral blood, taken 28 days after the second AZD1222 dose. The receptors shown here come from an adult who received the AZD1222 COVID-19 vaccine.

This clone is a singleton in its sample. CDR3 DNA: TGTGCCAGCAGTCTAGGGCCGGCCTACGAGCAGTACTTC. It yields the protein CASSLGPAYEQYF. This chain uses TRBV6-5 with TRBJ2-7; no clear D. The CDR3 has 13 amino acids. Trimming shortened V by 5 bases and J by 2 bases, and 10 bases separated the two germline ends. CDR1 and CDR2 from the germline V gene are MNHEY and SVGAGI.

The V call is TRBV18, the J call TRBJ2-5; 8 bases line up with TRBD1. The V gene's germline CDR1 is KGHSH and CDR2 LQKENI. The CDR3 length is 15 residues. V lost 6 bases, J lost 2 bases, and 8 bases stayed unmatched. In DNA form, the CDR3 reads TGTGCCAGCTCCTCTTCCAGGGGGCATCAAGAGACCCAGTACTTC. This gives the protein CASSSSRGHQETQYF.

The chain employs TRBV7-6 and TRBJ2-3; 8 nucleotides agree with TRBD2. CDR3 length: 16 amino acids. V lost 4 bases and J lost 2; bases outside the gene matches: 8. Per germline, CDR1 SGHVS and CDR2 FNYEAQ. CDR3 region: CASSSQAGGNTDTQYF. The CDR3 DNA follows: TGTGCCAGCAGCTCCCAGGCGGGGGGAAACACAGATACGCAGTATTTT.

The genes are TRBV7-2 and TRBJ2-7; D is unresolved. CDR1 is SGHTA, CDR2 FQGNSA, per germline. The V end lost 4 bases, the J end lost 6 bases, and 16 bases lay between the germline ends. The CDR3 extends over 14 amino acids. The CDR3 sequence: CASSYPGKPSEQYF. The DNA for the CDR3 is TGTGCCAGCAGCTACCCGGGCAAACCCTCCGAGCAGTACTTC.

The V and J genes are TRBV13 and TRBJ1-2; tentatively, D is TRBD1 (6 bases). This CDR3 region has 15 residues. CDR1 and CDR2 (germline): PRHDT, FYEKMQ (reference sequence). The V end lost 5 bases, the J end lost 3 bases, and 16 bases lay between the germline ends. The CDR3 region is CASSAQDRGDYGYTF. The DNA of the CDR3 is TGTGCCAGCAGCGCCCAGGACAGAGGGGACTATGGCTACACCTTC.

This clone was observed a few times. This rearrangement joins TRBV19 to TRBJ2-3; TRBD2 matches at 12 bases. V gave up 0 bases and J gave up 3 bases; unmatched junction bases: 7. This CDR3 region has 18 residues. Per germline, CDR1 LNHDA and CDR2 SQIVND (reference sequence). CDR3 nucleotides: TGTGCCAGTAGTATAGATGCTAGCGGGGGGGCGAGTACAGATACGCAGTATTTT. It encodes CASSIDASGGASTDTQYF.

The chain employs TRBV5-1 and TRBJ2-3, with D perhaps TRBD1 (6 bases). The germline V gene has CDR1 SGHRS and CDR2 YFSETQ. The CDR3 has 13 amino acids. Trimming pared 4 bases from V and 2 bases from J, leaving 8 bases between. For the CDR3, the DNA is TGCGCCAGCAGCGGGACACCCACAGATACGCAGTATTTT. Translation: CASSGTPTDTQYF.

J is TRBJ1-3 and V is TRBV9, with D uncertain. The CDR3 has 17 amino acids. The V and J ends lost 0 bases and 1 base respectively, with 14 bases between them. Per germline, CDR1 SGDLS and CDR2 YYNGEE. CDR3: CASSVEPDIRSGNTIYF. Here the CDR3 DNA reads TGTGCCAGCAGCGTAGAGCCCGACATTCGGTCTGGAAACACCATATATTTT.

The chain links TRBV9 to TRBJ2-1; possibly TRBD2 for D (5 bases). The CDR3 has 15 residues. The V gene lost 0 bases and the J gene lost 5 bases, with 12 bases spanning the gap. Germline CDR1 SGDLS, CDR2 YYNGEE. Here the CDR3 DNA reads TGTGCCAGCAGCGTAGATCGGTTGCGGGACAATGAGCAGTTCTTC. Its translation is CASSVDRLRDNEQFF.

The CDR3 region is CSGTVNTEAFF. CDR3 sequence (DNA): TGCAGCGGGACAGTGAACACTGAAGCTTTCTTT. The chain combines TRBV29-1 with TRBJ1-1, with D possibly TRBD1 on 6 matching bases. Germline CDR1 SQVTM, CDR2 ANQGSEA. This CDR3 is 11 amino acids long. Trimming cost V 7 bases and J 0 bases, with 6 bases left between them.

The rearrangement joins TRBV28 to TRBJ1-3, with TRBD1 identical over 7 bases. The CDR3 is made up of 15 amino acids. Trimming at V came to 6 bases and at J to 2 bases, leaving 7 bases not matched to a gene. Germline loops: CDR1 MDHEN, CDR2 SYDVKM. CDR3 sequence reads: CASSPTGTAGNTIYF. CDR3 nucleotide sequence: TGTGCCAGCAGCCCGACAGGGACGGCTGGAAACACCATATATTTT.

This chain joins TRBV4-3 and TRBJ2-7; 8 bases agree with TRBD1. This CDR3 has 14 amino acids. In germline, CDR1 is LGHNA, CDR2 YSLEER. Trimming removed 0 bases from V and 3 bases from J; junction bases left unmatched: 1. CDR3 nucleotide sequence: TGCGCCAGCAGCCAAGAACAGGGGGGCTACGAGCAGTACTTC. Translated, it gives CASSQEQGGYEQYF.

This chain joins TRBV6-5 and TRBJ1-5; D is perhaps TRBD1 (6 bases). Trimming shortened V by 0 bases and J by 6 bases, and 12 bases separated the two germline ends. Per germline, CDR1 MNHEY and CDR2 SVGAGI. The CDR3 is 15 amino acids. The CDR3, as DNA: TGTGCCAGCAGTTACTCGAAACAGGGAGGTCAGCCCCAGCATTTT. Its protein product is CASSYSKQGGQPQHF.

The chain is built from TRBV3-1 (or the pseudogene TRBV3-2) and TRBJ2-6; the match to TRBD1 covers 8 bases. J gave up 5 bases and V 4 bases, and 10 bases lay outside the gene matches. The CDR3 is made up of 17 amino acids. CDR1 is LGHDT and CDR2 is YNNKEL in the germline V gene (reference sequence). The CDR3 sequence: CASSPEWTGRRANVLTF. CDR3 in DNA: TGTGCCAGCAGCCCCGAATGGACAGGGCGGAGGGCCAACGTCCTGACTTTC.

CDR3 coding DNA: TGTGCCAGCGCCAGGGATACTTATGGCTACACCTTC. Amino acid sequence: CASARDTYGYTF. The genes are TRBV2 and TRBJ1-2; tentative D call: TRBD1 (5 bases). This CDR3 comprises 12 residues. The V gene's germline CDR1 is SNHLY and CDR2 FYNNEI. With 8 bases removed from V and 5 bases from J, the gap between germline ends came to 12 bases.

The gene calls are TRBV7-2 and TRBJ1-6, with D perhaps TRBD1 (5 bases). This CDR3 region has 15 residues. The germline gives CDR1 SGHTA, CDR2 FQGNSA. Trimming pared 1 base from V and 11 bases from J, leaving 15 bases between. The CDR3 bases are TGTGCCAGCAGCTTAGATCAGGGAGGAAGGGCACCCCTCCACTTT. This sequence encodes CASSLDQGGRAPLHF.

V usage is TRBV6-1 and J usage is TRBJ1-5; the D gene is possibly TRBD1 (5 bases). This CDR3 contains 16 residues. The germline V gene encodes CDR1 MNHNS and CDR2 SASEGT. V was shortened by 2 bases and J by 1 base, with 12 bases between the two germline ends. The CDR3 sequence is CASSELGAWSNQPQHF. Here the CDR3 DNA reads TGTGCCAGCAGTGAACTAGGGGCTTGGAGCAATCAGCCCCAGCATTTT.

The rearrangement links TRBV11-3 to TRBJ2-7; 12 nucleotides align to TRBD2. The CDR3 extends over 17 amino acids. V shed 5 bases and J 0 bases; nucleotides not matched to a gene: 8. Per the germline V gene, CDR1 is SGHNT and CDR2 is YENEEA. CDR3 protein: CASSPRTSGGISYEQYF. The CDR3 DNA sequence: TGTGCCAGCAGCCCAAGAACTAGCGGGGGGATCTCCTACGAGCAGTACTTC.

V gene TRBV19 combines with J gene TRBJ1-2; D uncertain. The CDR3 length is 12 residues. Trimming shortened V by 3 bases and J by 7 bases, and 9 bases separated the two germline ends. Germline V gene data show CDR1 as LNHDA and CDR2 as SQIVND (reference sequence). The CDR3 DNA sequence: TGTGCCAGTAGTATGGGTAGTACTGGCTACACCTTC. It encodes CASSMGSTGYTF.